The 18 T cell receptor beta chains below were found in one sample sequenced in a study of T-cell memory formation after mild COVID-19. Via MiXCR, TCRdb re-called the 5' RACE reads, giving one row per CDR3 protein. The table records roughly 150,000 distinct CDR3 sequences, around 13% of them present only once. Sequencing was performed on PBMCs or a T cell subset sorted from them (not recorded which). These receptors were collected from an adult woman who had mild COVID-19 (a few samples of this study predate the infection). Cell type and time point are not known.

This sequence joins TRBV5-1 and TRBJ2-1; D perhaps matches TRBD2 (5 bases). The CDR3 is 16 amino acids. Germline V CDR1 and CDR2: SGHRS, YFSETQ. The germline V and J ends were trimmed by 4 bases and 9 bases, with 23 bases remaining between them. This CDR3 reads CASSPDLATLVVEQFF. In DNA form, the CDR3 reads TGCGCCAGCAGCCCTGACTTAGCGACCCTGGTTGTTGAGCAGTTCTTC.

This clonotype has just a few counts. In nucleotides, the CDR3 is TGTGCCAGCAGTCCCCTCCGGGGGCCGGGCAATGAGCAGTTCTTC. Translating gives CASSPLRGPGNEQFF. The chain employs TRBV12-3 or TRBV12-4 and TRBJ2-1; D may be TRBD1 or TRBD2 (6 bases each). V lost 5 bases and J lost 6, with 17 bases in between. The CDR3 is made up of 15 amino acids.

The rearrangement links TRBV12-3 or TRBV12-4 to TRBJ1-1; TRBD1 agrees at 8 bases. This CDR3 has 17 amino acids. V lost 2 bases, J lost 7 bases, and 15 bases stayed unmatched. CDR3 coding DNA: TGTGCCAGCAGTTTATCCCAGGGGGCGAAATTTCTCCTTGAAGCTTTCTTT. It encodes CASSLSQGAKFLLEAFF.

This clonotype occurred a few times. V and J are TRBV7-9 and TRBJ2-1; TRBD2 aligns across 8 bases. With V trimmed by 5 bases and J by 6 bases, 12 bases remained unmatched. This CDR3 has 16 amino acids. Germline V gene data show CDR1 as SEHNR and CDR2 as FQNEAQ (reference sequence). This CDR3 reads CASSLPSGSALNEQFF. The CDR3 DNA is TGTGCCAGCAGCCTCCCGAGCGGGAGTGCCCTCAATGAGCAGTTCTTC.

CDR3 region: CASSSGTGASDTQYF. In DNA, the CDR3 is TGCGCCAGCAGTTCCGGGACAGGGGCCTCGGATACGCAGTATTTT. The chain uses TRBV5-1 and TRBJ2-3, with 10 bases identical to TRBD1. The CDR3 has 15 amino acids. Losses at the gene ends were 5 bases for V and 6 bases for J; bases not matched to a gene: 9. Germline CDR1 and CDR2: SGHRS and YFSETQ.

This clonotype was observed a handful of times. The chain employs TRBV6-6 and TRBJ2-2, with no clear D. CDR1 MNHNY and CDR2 SVGAGI come from the germline V gene (reference sequence). The CDR3 runs 15 residues. V was shortened by 8 bases and J by 0 bases, with 13 bases between the two germline ends. CDR3 sequence: CASVRGPTNTGELFF. The CDR3 DNA reads as TGTGCCAGCGTTCGTGGGCCAACGAACACCGGGGAGCTGTTTTTT.

The rearrangement joins TRBV20-1 to TRBJ2-5; 7 bases fit TRBD1. Germline CDR1 and CDR2: DFQATT and SNEGSKA (reference sequence). The J segment lost 1 base and the V segment lost 8 bases, leaving 7 bases of the junction unmatched. The CDR3 length is 13 residues. CDR3 sequence reads: CSTLTGTQETQYF. The CDR3 coding sequence is TGCAGTACATTGACAGGGACCCAAGAGACCCAGTACTTC.

This clonotype showed up just a few times. The CDR3 DNA sequence: TGTGCCAGCAGCTTCTCGCGGACTAGCACAGATACGCAGTATTTT. Its translation: CASSFSRTSTDTQYF. The J gene is TRBJ2-3, the V gene TRBV7-6, with D possibly TRBD2 on 5 matching bases. This CDR3 region has 15 residues. The germline V and J ends were trimmed by 3 bases and 0 bases, with 10 bases remaining between them. Germline CDR1 reads SGHVS; CDR2 reads FNYEAQ.

The chain employs TRBV19 and TRBJ2-7, with D maybe TRBD1 (6 bases). CDR3 size: 13 residues. Per germline, CDR1 LNHDA and CDR2 SQIVND (reference sequence). Trimming left V 4 bases short and J 3 bases short, with 10 bases between. The CDR3 loop reads CASSSTGLYEQYF. CDR3 DNA: TGTGCCAGTAGTAGCACAGGGCTCTACGAGCAGTACTTC.

In this sample, this clonotype turned up many times. The chain employs TRBV12-3 or TRBV12-4 and TRBJ2-3; D possibly matches TRBD1 or TRBD2 (5 bases each). Trimming took 6 bases from V and 3 from J, leaving 13 bases between them. The CDR3 runs 14 residues. CDR3 DNA sequence: TGTGCCAGCAGCCGGGGCTTGGGTACAGATACGCAGTATTTT. Its translation: CASSRGLGTDTQYF.

The V call is TRBV5-1, the J call TRBJ2-5; D call uncertain. Germline V lookup: CDR1 SGHRS, CDR2 YFSETQ. The V end lost 4 bases, the J end lost 1 base, and 14 bases lay between the germline ends. The CDR3 sequence is 15 residues long. CDR3 coding DNA: TGCGCCAGCAGCGAGATACCCCAGTTCCAAGAGACCCAGTACTTC. It codes for CASSEIPQFQETQYF.

The rearrangement links TRBV7-3 to TRBJ1-6, with unresolved D. Germline values: CDR1 SGHTA, CDR2 FQGTGA. The V end was cut by 1 base, the J end by 0 bases, with 4 bases between. CDR3 length equals 15 residues. The chain's CDR3 is CASSLMGSYNSPLHF. Here the CDR3 DNA reads TGTGCCAGCAGCTTAATGGGCTCCTATAATTCACCCCTCCACTTT.

This sequence joins TRBV12-3 or TRBV12-4 and TRBJ2-1; 11 bases are shared with TRBD1. V was clipped by 6 bases and J by 4 bases; unmatched bases: 8. The CDR3 length is 16 residues. This CDR3 is CASSEGQGVVYNEQFF. CDR3 nucleotides: TGTGCCAGCAGCGAGGGACAGGGGGTCGTATACAATGAGCAGTTCTTC.

This clonotype was seen a few times. The chain has TRBV3-1 and TRBJ2-1; D is uncertain. This CDR3 spans 14 amino acids. Trimming took off 1 base at V and 9 bases at J, with 13 bases between the two ends. The germline CDR1 and CDR2 sequences are LGHDT and YNNKEL (reference sequence). The DNA of the CDR3 is TGTGCCAGCAGCCAAGTTCTAGTAGAACGTGAGCAGTTCTTC. This sequence encodes CASSQVLVEREQFF.

This clonotype was picked up a small number of times. The chain has TRBV19 and TRBJ2-2, with TRBD1 matching over 10 bases. V was clipped by 5 bases and J by 4 bases; unmatched bases: 10. This CDR3 has 17 residues. In germline, CDR1 is LNHDA, CDR2 SQIVND (reference sequence). CDR3 nucleotide sequence: TGTGCCAGTAGTCCCTGGGGCGGACAGGGGGGCACCGGGGAGCTGTTTTTT. As protein: CASSPWGGQGGTGELFF.

This clonotype occurred a few times. The J gene is TRBJ2-7, the V gene TRBV5-6; no firm D call. Trimming took off 3 bases at V and 5 bases at J, with 6 bases between the two ends. This CDR3 contains 11 residues. The germline V gene encodes CDR1 SGHDT and CDR2 YYEEEE. The CDR3 DNA reads as TGTGCCAGCAGCTCACCCAACGAGCAGTACTTC. It yields the protein CASSSPNEQYF.

The chain is built from TRBV11-2 and TRBJ2-6, with D possibly matching TRBD1 (6 bases). CDR1 is SGHAT, CDR2 FQNNGV, per germline. Trimming cost V 4 bases and J 4 bases, with 14 bases left between them. This CDR3 contains 16 residues. For the CDR3, the DNA is TGTGCCAGCAGCTACCAGGGGTACTCCGGGGCCAACGTCCTGACTTTC. As protein: CASSYQGYSGANVLTF.

This clonotype was found a few times. CDR3 nucleotides: TGTGCCAGCACCCCACGGGCCGGCACCGGGGAGCTGTTTTTT. It specifies CASTPRAGTGELFF. This chain joins TRBV2 and TRBJ2-2; no clear D gene. Looked up from germline, CDR1 is SNHLY and CDR2 is FYNNEI. This CDR3 comprises 14 residues. V was shortened by 7 bases and J by 4 bases, with 13 bases between the two germline ends. Full variable domain (rest looked up from reference TRBV2 and TRBJ2-2): EPEVTQTPSHQVTQMGQEVILRCVPISNHLYFYWYRQILGQKVEFLVSFYNNEISEKSEIFDDQFSVERPDGSNFTLKIRSTKLEDSAMYFCASTPRAGTGELFFGEGSRLTVL.